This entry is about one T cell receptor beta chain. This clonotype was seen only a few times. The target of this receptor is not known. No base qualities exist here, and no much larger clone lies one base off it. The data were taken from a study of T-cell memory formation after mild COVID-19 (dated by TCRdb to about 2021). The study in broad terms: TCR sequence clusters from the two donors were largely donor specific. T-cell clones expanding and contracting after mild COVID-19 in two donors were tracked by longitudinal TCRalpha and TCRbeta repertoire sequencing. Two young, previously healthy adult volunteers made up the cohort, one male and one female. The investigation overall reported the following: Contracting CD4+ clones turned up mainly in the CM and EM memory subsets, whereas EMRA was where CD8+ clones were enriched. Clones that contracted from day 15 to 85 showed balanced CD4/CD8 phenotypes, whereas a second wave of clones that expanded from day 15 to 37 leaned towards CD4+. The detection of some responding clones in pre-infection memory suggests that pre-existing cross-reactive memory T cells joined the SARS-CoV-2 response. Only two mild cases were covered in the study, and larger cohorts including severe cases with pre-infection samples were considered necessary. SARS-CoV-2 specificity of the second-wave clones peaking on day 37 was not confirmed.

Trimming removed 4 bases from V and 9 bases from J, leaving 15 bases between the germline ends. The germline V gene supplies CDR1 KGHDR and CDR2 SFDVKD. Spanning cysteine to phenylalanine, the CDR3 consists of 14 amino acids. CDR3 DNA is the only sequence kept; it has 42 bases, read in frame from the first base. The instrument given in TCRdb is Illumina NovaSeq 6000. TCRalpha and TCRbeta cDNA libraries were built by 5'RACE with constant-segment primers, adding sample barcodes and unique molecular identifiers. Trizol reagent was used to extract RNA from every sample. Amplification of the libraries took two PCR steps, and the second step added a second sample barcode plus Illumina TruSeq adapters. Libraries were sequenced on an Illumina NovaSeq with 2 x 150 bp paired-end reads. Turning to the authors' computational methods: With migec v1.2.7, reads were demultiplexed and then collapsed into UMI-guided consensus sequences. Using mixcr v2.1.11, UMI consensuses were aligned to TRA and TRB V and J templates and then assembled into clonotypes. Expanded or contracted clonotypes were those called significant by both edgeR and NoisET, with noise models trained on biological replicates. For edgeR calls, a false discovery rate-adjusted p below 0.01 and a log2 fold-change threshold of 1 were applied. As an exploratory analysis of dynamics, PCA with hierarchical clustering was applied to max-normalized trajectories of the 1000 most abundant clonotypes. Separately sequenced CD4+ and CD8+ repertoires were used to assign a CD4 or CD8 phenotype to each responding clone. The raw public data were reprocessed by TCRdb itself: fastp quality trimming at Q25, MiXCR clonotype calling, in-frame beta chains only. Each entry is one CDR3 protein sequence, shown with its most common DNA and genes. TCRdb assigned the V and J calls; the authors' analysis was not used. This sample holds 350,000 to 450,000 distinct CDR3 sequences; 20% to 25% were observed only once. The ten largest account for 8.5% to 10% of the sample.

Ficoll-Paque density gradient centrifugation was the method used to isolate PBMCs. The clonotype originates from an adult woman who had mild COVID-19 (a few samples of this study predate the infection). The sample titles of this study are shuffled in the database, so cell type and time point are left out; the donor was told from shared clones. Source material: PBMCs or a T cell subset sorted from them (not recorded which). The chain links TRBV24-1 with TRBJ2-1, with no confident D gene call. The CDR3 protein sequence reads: CATSDPQLPPEQFF. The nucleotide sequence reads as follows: TGTGCCACCAGTGACCCCCAACTCCCTCCTGAGCAGTTCTTC.